Following are 31 T cell receptor beta chains from one sample sequenced in a study of cytomegalovirus exposure and HLA in healthy donors. TCRdb keeps only in-frame clones here, not all; method: immunoSEQ multiplex PCR. The table lists a few hundred thousand clones, 75% to 90% of them singletons. The source material was PBMCs. These TCRs come from a young woman in good health and CMV-seropositive.

The V and J genes are TRBV5-4 and TRBJ2-1; D might be TRBD2 (5 bases). V lost 0 bases and J 8 bases, leaving 18 bases between the germline ends. Germline values: CDR1 SGHNT, CDR2 YYREEE (reference sequence). This CDR3 is built from 16 residues. The CDR3 coding sequence is TGTGCCAGCAGCTTGGATGCCGCGGAGGTAAGGGATGAGCAGTTCTTC. Translated, it gives CASSLDAAEVRDEQFF.

V and J are TRBV29-1 and TRBJ1-1; the D is unclear. CDR3 size: 14 residues. Germline V gene lookup returns CDR1 SQVTM and CDR2 ANQGSEA. With 8 bases removed from V and 1 base from J, the gap between germline ends came to 17 bases. CDR3 sequence: CSPPSYRKNTEAFF. In nucleotides, the CDR3 is TGCAGCCCCCCATCTTATCGGAAGAACACTGAAGCTTTCTTT.

The chain combines TRBV29-1 with TRBJ2-5; the D gene is possibly TRBD1 (6 bases). The CDR3 is 14 residues long. The germline CDR1 and CDR2 sequences are SQVTM and ANQGSEA. Trimming took off 5 bases at V and 0 bases at J, with 13 bases between the two ends. The CDR3 loop reads CSVSEWTDQETQYF. The CDR3 DNA is TGCAGCGTTTCCGAATGGACAGACCAAGAGACCCAGTACTTC.

There are a few counts of this clone. The chain is built from TRBV6-6 and TRBJ2-2, with unresolved D. The V and J ends lost 0 bases and 6 bases respectively, with 5 bases between them. This CDR3 has 13 amino acids. The germline gives CDR1 MNHNY, CDR2 SVGAGI (reference sequence). CDR3 in DNA: TGTGCCAGCAGTTACTCTAACCCCGGGGAGCTGTTTTTT. It translates to CASSYSNPGELFF.

The chain links TRBV9 to TRBJ1-2; TRBD1 matches at 10 bases. This CDR3 is 17 amino acids long. With 3 bases clipped from V and 3 bases from J, the junction kept 11 bases outside the gene matches. CDR1 is SGDLS and CDR2 is YYNGEE in the germline V gene. CDR3 DNA: TGTGCCAGCAGCGGCTATCGTGGGACAGGGGCTGACTATGGCTACACCTTC. It codes for CASSGYRGTGADYGYTF.

The sample holds one count of this clone. The rearrangement uses TRBV28 and TRBJ2-2; a weak D match, TRBD2 (5 bases). Germline V gene lookup returns CDR1 MDHEN and CDR2 SYDVKM. The V end lost 5 bases, the J end lost 3 bases, and 7 bases lay between the germline ends. The length of the CDR3 is 13 residues. CDR3 bases: TGTGCCAGCAGTCGGGGAGACACCGGGGAGCTGTTTTTT. Amino acids: CASSRGDTGELFF.

The chain carries TRBV28 and TRBJ1-1; TRBD1 matches at 10 bases. From germline, CDR1 is MDHEN and CDR2 SYDVKM. The length of the CDR3 is 15 residues. The V and J ends lost 2 bases and 11 bases, in that order; junction bases with no gene match: 11. CDR3 sequence: CASSLALTGGMDAFF. The CDR3 coding sequence is TGTGCCAGCAGTTTAGCCCTGACAGGGGGCATGGACGCTTTCTTT.

V is TRBV28 and J is TRBJ1-2; D unresolved. V was shortened by 2 bases and J by 8 bases, with 9 bases between the two germline ends. Looked up from germline, CDR1 is MDHEN and CDR2 is SYDVKM. The CDR3 spans 12 residues. The CDR3 sequence is CASSLTFDGYTF. CDR3 DNA: TGTGCCAGCAGTTTAACGTTTGACGGCTACACCTTC.

This chain joins TRBV25-1 and TRBJ2-7; weak D call: TRBD1 (5 bases). The ends were cut back, 6 bases at V and 2 bases at J, with 11 bases in the middle. Germline lookup yields CDR1 MGHDK and CDR2 SYGVNS. The CDR3 loop spans 13 amino acids. CDR3 region: CASSPTVPYEQYF. CDR3 bases: TGTGCCAGCAGCCCGACAGTACCCTACGAGCAGTACTTC.

V is TRBV12-5 and J is TRBJ1-2; D unclear. The CDR3 has 12 amino acids. V was clipped by 6 bases and J by 7 bases, with 12 bases between them. Per germline, CDR1 LGHNT and CDR2 FRNRAP. The CDR3 loop is CASGPTLSGYTF. Written as DNA, the CDR3 is TGTGCTAGTGGCCCAACCTTATCTGGCTACACCTTC. Based on the CDR3 plus reference TRBV12-5 and TRBJ1-2, the full variable domain is DARVTQTPRHKVTEMGQEVTMRCQPILGHNTVFWYRQTMMQGLELLAYFRNRAPLDDSGMPKDRFSAEMPDATLATLKIQPSEPRDSAVYFCASGPTLSGYTFGSGTRLTVV.

This clone appeared a single time. The chain has TRBV5-1 and TRBJ2-3; 7 nucleotides align to TRBD2. This CDR3 is 14 amino acids long. The ends lost 2 bases at V and 4 bases at J; junction bases unmatched: 4. The germline V gene encodes CDR1 SGHRS and CDR2 YFSETQ. In DNA form, the CDR3 reads TGCGCCAGCAGCTTCGATAGCGGGTCAGATACGCAGTATTTT. Residues: CASSFDSGSDTQYF.

The gene calls are TRBV27 and TRBJ1-1; D is possibly TRBD1 (5 bases). Germline V gene sequence: CDR1 MNHEY, CDR2 SMNVEV (reference sequence). Trimming stripped 5 bases from V and 1 base from J, with 8 bases between. The CDR3 has 13 amino acids. CDR3 in amino acids: CASSQTENTEAFF. DNA for the CDR3: TGTGCCAGCAGTCAGACAGAGAACACTGAAGCTTTCTTT.

The chain combines TRBV28 with TRBJ1-5; D ambiguous. V lost 3 bases and J lost 4, with 4 bases in between. The CDR3 has 12 amino acids. Germline CDR1 reads MDHEN; CDR2 reads SYDVKM. CDR3: CASSLMNQPQHF. In DNA form, the CDR3 reads TGTGCCAGCAGTTTGATGAATCAGCCCCAGCATTTT.

V is TRBV18 and J is TRBJ2-2, with 8 positions matching TRBD2. J gave up 3 bases and V 5 bases, and 8 bases lay outside the gene matches. The CDR3 spans 16 residues. Germline V gene data show CDR1 as KGHSH and CDR2 as LQKENI. The CDR3, as DNA: TGTGCCAGCTCAGGTACCGGGAGGGCCCACACCGGGGAGCTGTTTTTT. Translating gives CASSGTGRAHTGELFF.

This chain joins TRBV28 and TRBJ2-1; the match to TRBD2 covers 7 bases. V trimming: 4 bases; J trimming: 0 bases; junction bases outside the gene matches: 12. Per germline, CDR1 MDHEN and CDR2 SYDVKM. The CDR3 covers 18 residues. In nucleotides, the CDR3 is TGTGCCAGCAGTTCCCGGGGGGTGGGTTTAAGCTCCTACAATGAGCAGTTCTTC. Its protein is CASSSRGVGLSSYNEQFF.

This clone was observed at least ten times. The V gene is TRBV2, the J gene TRBJ2-3; 7 bases map to TRBD1. The CDR3 spans 13 residues. With 8 bases clipped from V and 2 bases from J, the junction kept 4 bases outside the gene matches. Germline assignment: CDR1 SNHLY and CDR2 FYNNEI. The CDR3 bases are TGTGCCAGCGTTCAGGGGGTCACAGATACGCAGTATTTT. Residues: CASVQGVTDTQYF.

This chain connects TRBV29-1 to TRBJ2-2, with 9 bases matching TRBD1. The CDR3 spans 12 residues. From germline, CDR1 is SQVTM and CDR2 ANQGSEA. V was clipped by 7 bases and J by 7 bases; unmatched bases: 4. Written as DNA, the CDR3 is TGCAGCGCTGGGACAGGGAACGGGGAGCTGTTTTTT. Translation: CSAGTGNGELFF.

The rearrangement links TRBV7-3 to TRBJ1-2; maybe TRBD1 (6 bases). CDR3 length: 15 residues. The V end lost 0 bases, the J end lost 2 bases, and 10 bases lay between the germline ends. CDR1 is SGHTA, CDR2 FQGTGA, per germline. This chain's CDR3 is CASSLTPQGNYGYTF. Here the CDR3 DNA reads TGTGCCAGCAGCTTAACCCCACAGGGAAACTATGGCTACACCTTC.

CDR3 protein: CASSTQGVSTEAFF. CDR3 DNA: TGTGCCAGCAGCACCCAGGGTGTGAGCACTGAAGCTTTCTTT. This sequence joins TRBV13 and TRBJ1-1, with D perhaps matching TRBD1 (5 bases). The germline gives CDR1 PRHDT, CDR2 FYEKMQ (reference sequence). The CDR3 runs 14 residues. Trimming stripped 5 bases from V and 4 bases from J, with 14 bases between.

The chain has TRBV5-1 and TRBJ2-7; TRBD2 is a possible D gene (6 bases). V dropped 0 bases and J dropped 3 bases, with 10 bases sitting between them. Looked up from germline, CDR1 is SGHRS and CDR2 is YFSETQ. The CDR3 sequence is 14 residues long. CDR3: CASSLALTSYEQYF. DNA of the CDR3: TGCGCCAGCAGCTTGGCTCTGACTAGCTACGAGCAGTACTTC.

The genes are TRBV4-2 and TRBJ2-1, with D unresolved. CDR3 length equals 15 residues. The germline V and J ends were trimmed by 4 bases and 0 bases, with 10 bases remaining between them. Per germline, CDR1 LGHNA and CDR2 YNFKEQ. CDR3 loop: CASSPRGSSYNEQFF. CDR3 coding DNA: TGTGCCAGCAGCCCCCGTGGCAGCTCCTACAATGAGCAGTTCTTC.

For the CDR3, the DNA is TGTGCCTGGACCCGGCGGGAGGGCCGGACCGGGGAGCTGTTTTTT. Amino acids: CAWTRREGRTGELFF. This chain uses TRBV30 with TRBJ2-2; 9 bases agree with TRBD2. V shed 4 bases, J shed 5 bases, and the junction held 8 bases outside the gene matches. The CDR3 length is 15 residues. Germline V gene data show CDR1 as GTSNPN and CDR2 as SVGIG (reference sequence).

The chain employs TRBV7-2 and TRBJ2-3; D might be TRBD1 (6 bases). V shed 3 bases and J shed 1 base, with 8 bases lying between them. This CDR3 region has 14 residues. Germline V gene lookup returns CDR1 SGHTA and CDR2 FQGNSA. Here the CDR3 DNA reads TGTGCCAGCAGCTTTAACAGGGGCACAGATACGCAGTATTTT. Amino acid sequence: CASSFNRGTDTQYF.

The chain is built from TRBV28 and TRBJ1-5; 7 nucleotides match TRBD1. With V trimmed by 3 bases and J by 2 bases, 16 bases remained unmatched. Germline V gene data show CDR1 as MDHEN and CDR2 as SYDVKM. This CDR3 has 19 amino acids. The CDR3 is CASSFYQQGIGVGNQPQHF. The CDR3 coding sequence is TGTGCCAGCAGTTTCTACCAACAGGGGATTGGGGTGGGCAATCAGCCCCAGCATTTT.

The rearrangement joins TRBV28 to TRBJ2-3, with 7 bases lining up with TRBD1. The CDR3 covers 13 residues. The J segment lost 8 bases and the V segment lost 8 bases, leaving 10 bases of the junction unmatched. Germline CDR1 is MDHEN and CDR2 is SYDVKM. This chain's CDR3 is CASGTRGHITQYF. DNA for the CDR3: TGTGCCAGCGGCACTAGGGGGCATATTACGCAGTATTTT.

The V call is TRBV19, the J call TRBJ2-4; perhaps TRBD1 as D (5 bases). Germline loops: CDR1 LNHDA, CDR2 SQIVND (reference sequence). The CDR3 is 14 residues long. The ends were cut back, 5 bases at V and 8 bases at J, with 16 bases in the middle. The DNA for the CDR3 is TGTGCCAGTAGTGTAGGGCAGGGTTCGGACATTCAGTACTTC. The encoded protein is CASSVGQGSDIQYF.

The V and J genes are TRBV27 and TRBJ1-1; weak D call: TRBD1 (5 bases). The CDR3 extends over 12 amino acids. V was clipped by 9 bases and J by 4 bases, with 12 bases between them. Germline CDR1 MNHEY, CDR2 SMNVEV (reference sequence). DNA for the CDR3: TGTGCCAGTGGCGGGGGGGTCACTGAAGCTTTCTTT. Translating it yields CASGGGVTEAFF.

This clone was seen just once. The chain employs TRBV9 and TRBJ1-2; no clear D gene. This CDR3 has 13 residues. Per the germline V gene, CDR1 is SGDLS and CDR2 is YYNGEE. V was cut by 4 bases and J by 0 bases, with 7 bases left in between. The CDR3: CASSQEANYGYTF. The CDR3 DNA is TGTGCCAGCAGCCAAGAGGCTAACTATGGCTACACCTTC.

This clone was seen a handful of times. This sequence joins TRBV30 and TRBJ1-1, with D tentatively TRBD1 (6 bases). The V end lost 0 bases, the J end lost 3 bases, and 8 bases lay between the germline ends. This CDR3 has 13 residues. Looked up from germline, CDR1 is GTSNPN and CDR2 is SVGIG (reference sequence). For the CDR3, the DNA is TGTGCCTGGAGTGTACAGGGAGACACTGAAGCTTTCTTT. Encoded protein: CAWSVQGDTEAFF.

The CDR3 DNA reads TGTGCCAGCAGCTTACGGACTAGCGGGAGGGCCTACGAGCAGTACTTC. Translated: CASSLRTSGRAYEQYF. The chain has TRBV11-2 and TRBJ2-7; 15 nucleotides agree with TRBD2. The CDR3 runs 16 residues. Germline V gene lookup returns CDR1 SGHAT and CDR2 FQNNGV. V was pared by 2 bases and J by 2 bases, with 1 base of the junction left unmatched.

This clone was seen repeatedly, ten times or more. This chain connects TRBV9 to TRBJ1-1; possible D gene TRBD1, 6 bases. This CDR3 region has 14 residues. The V end lost 3 bases, the J end lost 5 bases, and 14 bases lay between the germline ends. Germline CDR1 SGDLS, CDR2 YYNGEE. This chain's CDR3 is CASSALQGLTEAFF. In nucleotides, the CDR3 is TGTGCCAGCAGCGCTTTACAGGGACTGACTGAAGCTTTCTTT.